A single sample is the source of the 10 T cell receptor beta chains below, sequenced in a study of T-cell reconstitution after alpha-beta-depleted transplantation in children. The authors prepared the TCRbeta library with unique molecular identifiers. TCRdb fed the PCR reads into MiXCR, producing one record per CDR3 protein. The sample holds 60,000 to 80,000 distinct CDR3 sequences, about 6.7% seen once. Sequenced material: PBMCs from the stem cell graft donor, taken from the stem cell graft. These receptors were obtained from a human donor who donated a stem cell graft to a child with acute lymphoblastic leukemia.

This clonotype was counted at least ten times. This sequence joins TRBV20-1 and TRBJ1-1; D not resolved. The CDR3 sequence is 15 residues long. Germline values: CDR1 DFQATT, CDR2 SNEGSKA (reference sequence). With 1 base removed from V and 0 bases from J, the gap between germline ends came to 12 bases. CDR3 residues: CSARAGSALNTEAFF. For the CDR3, the DNA is TGCAGTGCTAGAGCCGGGTCTGCCCTGAACACTGAAGCTTTCTTT.

The gene calls are TRBV11-1 and TRBJ2-1; D gene uncertain. Trimming took 4 bases from V and 5 from J, leaving 9 bases between them. The CDR3 spans 13 residues. CDR1 and CDR2 from the germline V gene are SGHAT and FQDESV (reference sequence). CDR3 DNA sequence: TGTGCCAGCAGCTCCGGACCTGACAATGAGCAGTTCTTC. This gives the protein CASSSGPDNEQFF. The variable domain in full, completed from reference TRBV11-1 and TRBJ2-1, reads EAEVAQSPRYKITEKSQAVAFWCDPISGHATLYWYRQILGQGPELLVQFQDESVVDDSQLPKDRFSAERLKGVDSTLKIQPAELGDSAMYLCASSSGPDNEQFFGPGTRLTVL.

This clonotype was seen only a few times. V usage is TRBV9 and J usage is TRBJ1-1; a possible D gene is TRBD1 (5 bases). CDR1 SGDLS and CDR2 YYNGEE come from the germline V gene. This CDR3 has 17 amino acids. Trimming cost V 0 bases and J 0 bases, with 15 bases left between them. CDR3 loop: CASSVEGGATMNTEAFF. The CDR3 DNA follows: TGTGCCAGCAGCGTAGAGGGAGGGGCCACAATGAACACTGAAGCTTTCTTT.

The gene calls are TRBV4-2 and TRBJ1-6; 9 nucleotides agree with TRBD1. J was trimmed by 5 bases and V by 3 bases; bases with no gene match: 5. CDR3 length: 16 amino acids. CDR1 is LGHNA, CDR2 YNFKEQ, per germline. CDR3 sequence (DNA): TGTGCCAGCAGCCATGGACAGGGGATTGATAATTCACCCCTCCACTTT. This sequence encodes CASSHGQGIDNSPLHF.

This clonotype was seen ten or more times. Its ends do not fully match the called genes, so a read error is possible. The chain is built from TRBV7-2 and TRBJ2-7, with D perhaps matching TRBD2 (7 bases). Germline lookup yields CDR1 SGHTA and CDR2 FQGNSA. The CDR3 has 15 residues. The CDR3: CAISLTPGGPYEQYF. The CDR3 DNA reads as TGTGCCATCAGCTTAACCCCCGGGGGGCCATACGAGCAGTACTTC.

This clonotype was observed many times. The chain uses TRBV5-1 and TRBJ1-3; 7 bases fit TRBD1. The CDR3 is 15 amino acids. The V gene end was trimmed by 4 bases and the J gene end by 2 bases; junction bases not matched to a gene: 6. CDR1 is SGHRS, CDR2 YFSETQ, per germline. CDR3 in amino acids: CASSVDRTTGNTIYF. The CDR3 nucleotides read TGCGCCAGCAGCGTGGACAGGACTACTGGAAACACCATATATTTT.

This clonotype has more than one count but fewer than ten. This chain joins TRBV7-3 and TRBJ2-1; either TRBD1 or TRBD2 may supply D (5 bases each). V lost 2 bases, J lost 1 base, and 15 bases lay in between. This CDR3 is built from 17 residues. CDR1 is SGHTA and CDR2 is FQGTGA in the germline V gene. The CDR3 spells CASSLYPGPTSYNEQFF. CDR3 nucleotides: TGTGCCAGCAGCTTATATCCGGGACCTACTTCCTACAATGAGCAGTTCTTC.

This clonotype was observed many times. The chain carries TRBV10-3 and TRBJ2-7; 9 bases are a match to TRBD2. This CDR3 contains 14 residues. CDR1 and CDR2 from the germline V gene are ENHRY and SYGVKD. With V trimmed by 7 bases and J by 6 bases, 10 bases remained unmatched. Written as DNA, the CDR3 is TGTGCCATCACCAACGCGGGAGGGCCGGGCGAGCAGTACTTC. Amino acids: CAITNAGGPGEQYF.

Written as DNA, the CDR3 is TGTGCCAGCAGCCCCACCCGCCAGGGGGCCTACAATGAGCAGTTCTTC. Protein product: CASSPTRQGAYNEQFF. The V and J genes are TRBV5-4 and TRBJ2-1; 7 positions agree with TRBD1. With V trimmed by 4 bases and J by 2 bases, 9 bases remained unmatched. The CDR3 consists of 16 residues. Germline loops: CDR1 SGHNT, CDR2 YYREEE (reference sequence).

The table lists this clonotype with a few counts. The rearrangement joins TRBV7-2 to TRBJ2-7; D is unclear. Trimming pared 2 bases from V and 0 bases from J, leaving 17 bases between. This CDR3 contains 17 residues. Germline-derived CDR1 and CDR2 are SGHTA and FQGNSA. CDR3 DNA sequence: TGTGCCAGCAGCTTAAGGTTAGGACGGATCGACTCCTACGAGCAGTACTTC. Its translation is CASSLRLGRIDSYEQYF.